The following is a TCR beta chain sequence with its context. What it recognizes is unknown. The CDR3 has 15 amino acids. V lost 2 bases to trimming and J lost 4 bases; unmatched junction nucleotides: 4. Germline CDR1 SGHRS, CDR2 YFSETQ. The data were taken from a study of CD4 T cells in relation to SARS-CoV-2 and coronaviruses. Background on the study: After nine to eleven days of antigen culture, PBMC TCR beta CDR3s were sequenced. The negative reference was HIV-1 Nef peptide pool or peptide-free culture. Regarding the study as a whole: Samples before the pandemic and after infection were not matched within any donor.

CD4+ T cells from unexposed donors were obtained before the COVID-19 pandemic (2011-2018). Isolation of CD4+ T cells took place after around 11 days in culture. Unexposed-donor CD4+ T cells were probed with SARS-CoV-2 S/N and four cold-coronavirus spikes, cells permitting. Sequencing was performed with immunoSEQ multiplex PCR; in TCRdb, only in-frame clones are kept and a portion is missing. The table includes about 26,000 clones, 77% detected once. Sequenced material: CD4+ T cells from PBMCs, cultured in vitro. The gene calls are TRBV5-1 and TRBJ2-5; 11 bases are a match to TRBD2. The TCR was taken from a human donor in good health. The CDR3 region is CASSLQLAGVETQYF. The CDR3 DNA is TGCGCCAGCAGCTTACAACTAGCGGGAGTAGAGACCCAGTACTTC.